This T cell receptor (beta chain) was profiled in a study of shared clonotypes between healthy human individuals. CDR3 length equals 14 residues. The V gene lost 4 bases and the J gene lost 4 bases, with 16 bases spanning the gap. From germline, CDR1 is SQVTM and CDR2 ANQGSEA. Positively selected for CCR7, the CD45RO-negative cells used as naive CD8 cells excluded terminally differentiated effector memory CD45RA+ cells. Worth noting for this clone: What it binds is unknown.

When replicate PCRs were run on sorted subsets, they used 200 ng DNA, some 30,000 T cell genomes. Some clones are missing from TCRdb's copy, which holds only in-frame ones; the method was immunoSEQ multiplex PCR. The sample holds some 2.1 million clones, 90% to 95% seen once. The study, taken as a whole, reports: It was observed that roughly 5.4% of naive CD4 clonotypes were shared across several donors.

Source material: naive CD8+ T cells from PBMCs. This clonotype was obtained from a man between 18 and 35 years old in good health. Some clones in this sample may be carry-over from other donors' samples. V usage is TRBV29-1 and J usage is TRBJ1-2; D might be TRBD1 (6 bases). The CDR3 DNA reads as TGCAGCGTTGTGAGGGGGGGAGAGGGCTATGGCTACACCTTC. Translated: CSVVRGGEGYGYTF.